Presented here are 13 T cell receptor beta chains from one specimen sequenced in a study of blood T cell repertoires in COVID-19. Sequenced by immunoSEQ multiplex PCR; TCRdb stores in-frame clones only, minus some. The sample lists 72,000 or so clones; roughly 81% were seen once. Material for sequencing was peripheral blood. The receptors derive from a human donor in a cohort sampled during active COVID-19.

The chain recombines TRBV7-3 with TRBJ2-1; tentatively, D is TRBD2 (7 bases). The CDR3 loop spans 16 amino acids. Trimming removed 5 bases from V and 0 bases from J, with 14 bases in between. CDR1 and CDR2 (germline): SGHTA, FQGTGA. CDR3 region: CASSTQGGGSYNEQFF. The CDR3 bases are TGTGCCAGCAGCACCCAGGGAGGGGGCTCCTACAATGAGCAGTTCTTC.

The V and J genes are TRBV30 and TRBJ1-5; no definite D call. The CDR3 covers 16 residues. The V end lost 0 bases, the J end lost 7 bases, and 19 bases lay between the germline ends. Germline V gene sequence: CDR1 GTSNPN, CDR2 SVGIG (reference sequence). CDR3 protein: CAWSVSLGPGGQPQHF. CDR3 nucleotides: TGTGCCTGGAGTGTATCCCTCGGGCCGGGCGGGCAGCCCCAGCATTTT.

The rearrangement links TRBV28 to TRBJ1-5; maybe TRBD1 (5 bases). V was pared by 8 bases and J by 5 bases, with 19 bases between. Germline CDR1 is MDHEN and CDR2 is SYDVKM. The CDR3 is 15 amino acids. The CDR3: CASERGAGPHQPQHF. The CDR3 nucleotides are TGTGCCAGCGAGCGGGGCGCAGGTCCTCATCAGCCCCAGCATTTT.

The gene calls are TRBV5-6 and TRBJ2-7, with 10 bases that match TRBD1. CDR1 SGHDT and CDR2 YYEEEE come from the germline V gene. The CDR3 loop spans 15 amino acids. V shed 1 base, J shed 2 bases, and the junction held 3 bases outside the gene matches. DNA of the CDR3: TGTGCCAGCAGCTTGCCGGGACAGGGGCCCTACGAGCAGTACTTC. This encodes CASSLPGQGPYEQYF.

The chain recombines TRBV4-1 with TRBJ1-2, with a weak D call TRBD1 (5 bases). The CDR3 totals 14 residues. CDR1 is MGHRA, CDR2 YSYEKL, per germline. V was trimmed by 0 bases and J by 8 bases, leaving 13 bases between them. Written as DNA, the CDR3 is TGCGCCAGCAGCCAAGATCGGGGGAGCCGAGGCTACACCTTC. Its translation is CASSQDRGSRGYTF.

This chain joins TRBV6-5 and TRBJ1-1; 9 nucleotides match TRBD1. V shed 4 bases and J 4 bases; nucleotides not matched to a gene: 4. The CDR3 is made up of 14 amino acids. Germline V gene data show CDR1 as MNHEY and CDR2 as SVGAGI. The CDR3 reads CASSFRDRVTEAFF. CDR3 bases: TGTGCCAGCAGTTTCCGGGACAGGGTCACTGAAGCTTTCTTT.

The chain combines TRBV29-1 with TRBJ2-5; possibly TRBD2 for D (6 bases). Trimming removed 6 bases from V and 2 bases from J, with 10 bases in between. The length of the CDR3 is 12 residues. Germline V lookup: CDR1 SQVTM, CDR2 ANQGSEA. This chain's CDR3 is CSVIGTQETQYF. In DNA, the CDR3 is TGCAGCGTGATAGGGACTCAAGAGACCCAGTACTTC.

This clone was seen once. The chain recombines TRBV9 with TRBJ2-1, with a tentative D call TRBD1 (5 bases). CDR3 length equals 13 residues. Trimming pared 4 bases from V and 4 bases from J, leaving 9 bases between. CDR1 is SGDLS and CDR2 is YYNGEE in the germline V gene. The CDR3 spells CASSSGQYNEQFF. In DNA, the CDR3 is TGTGCCAGCAGCTCCGGACAATACAATGAGCAGTTCTTC.

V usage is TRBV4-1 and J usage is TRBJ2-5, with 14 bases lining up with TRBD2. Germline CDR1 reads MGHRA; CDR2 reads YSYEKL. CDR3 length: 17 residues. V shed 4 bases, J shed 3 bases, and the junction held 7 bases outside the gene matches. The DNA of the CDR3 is TGCGCCAGCAGCCGCGGACTAGCGGGAGGCCCCAAAGAGACCCAGTACTTC. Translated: CASSRGLAGGPKETQYF.

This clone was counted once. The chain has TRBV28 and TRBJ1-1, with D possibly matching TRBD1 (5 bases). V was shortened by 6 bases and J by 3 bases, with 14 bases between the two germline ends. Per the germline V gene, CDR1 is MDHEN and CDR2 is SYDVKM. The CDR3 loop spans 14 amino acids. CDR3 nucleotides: TGTGCCAGCAGCCCTCCTCACAGGTACACTGAAGCTTTCTTT. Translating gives CASSPPHRYTEAFF.

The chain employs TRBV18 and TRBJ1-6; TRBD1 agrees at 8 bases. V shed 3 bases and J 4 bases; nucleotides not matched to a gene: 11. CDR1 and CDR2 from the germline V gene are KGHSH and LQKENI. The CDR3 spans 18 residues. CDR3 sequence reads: CASSPLIRGTGYNSPLHF. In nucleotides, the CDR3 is TGTGCCAGCTCACCCCTAATCCGGGGGACAGGATATAATTCACCCCTCCACTTT. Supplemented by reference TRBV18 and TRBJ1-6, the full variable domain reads NAGVMQNPRHLVRRRGQEARLRCSPMKGHSHVYWYRQLPEEGLKFMVYLQKENIIDESGMPKERFSAEFPKEGPSILRIQQVVRGDSAAYFCASSPLIRGTGYNSPLHFGNGTRLTVT.

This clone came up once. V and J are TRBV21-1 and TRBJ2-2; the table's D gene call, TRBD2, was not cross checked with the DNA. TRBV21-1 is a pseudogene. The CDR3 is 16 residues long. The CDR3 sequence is CASSNHEGEIPGELFF. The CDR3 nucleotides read TGTGCCAGCAGCAATCACGAGGGAGAAATTCCCGGGGAGCTGTTTTTT.

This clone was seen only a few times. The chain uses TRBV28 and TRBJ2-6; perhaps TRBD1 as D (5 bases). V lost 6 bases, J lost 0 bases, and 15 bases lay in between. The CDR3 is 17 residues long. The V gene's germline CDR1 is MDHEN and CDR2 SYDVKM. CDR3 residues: CASSTPYRNSGANVLTF. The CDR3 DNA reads TGTGCCAGCAGCACCCCGTACAGGAACTCTGGGGCCAACGTCCTGACTTTC.